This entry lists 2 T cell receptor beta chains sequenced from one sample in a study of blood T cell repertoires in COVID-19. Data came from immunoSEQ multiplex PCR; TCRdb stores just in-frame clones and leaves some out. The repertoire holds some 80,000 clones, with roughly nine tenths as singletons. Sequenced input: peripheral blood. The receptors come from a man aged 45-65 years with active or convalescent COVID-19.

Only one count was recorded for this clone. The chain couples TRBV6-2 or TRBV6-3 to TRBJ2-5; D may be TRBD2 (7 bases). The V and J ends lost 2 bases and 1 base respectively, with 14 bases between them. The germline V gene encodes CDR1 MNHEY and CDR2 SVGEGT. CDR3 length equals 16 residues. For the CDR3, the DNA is TGTGCCAGCAGTTACGGGGGCGGGGGACTCCAAGAGACCCAGTACTTC. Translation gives CASSYGGGGLQETQYF.

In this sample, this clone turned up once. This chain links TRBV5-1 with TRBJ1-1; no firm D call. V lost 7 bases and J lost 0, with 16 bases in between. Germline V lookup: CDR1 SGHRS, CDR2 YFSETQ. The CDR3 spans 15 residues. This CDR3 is CASSSGSAVNTEAFF. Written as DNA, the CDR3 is TGCGCCAGCTCGTCTGGATCGGCGGTGAACACTGAAGCTTTCTTT.